This is a list of T cell receptor beta chains from one sample in a study of identical twins. TCRdb re-called the 5' RACE reads through MiXCR, storing one row per CDR3 protein. The sample lists approximately 350,000 distinct CDR3 sequences, roughly an eighth occurring once. The data also belong to a second study, concerning yellow fever vaccine responses in identical twins.

Material: CD8+ T cells sorted from blood. These receptor sequences come from a young woman in good health. The CDR3 runs from the conserved cysteine through the conserved F or W. Fields, in order: CDR3 length, clone size, J gene, D gene, V gene, CDR3 protein, CDR3 DNA. D genes are given only for firm matches. Some rows have no size entry. The others give once, few or many, or a class for an expanded clone.

15 many TRBJ2-1 TRBD1 TRBV12-3/TRBV12-4 CASSLQGPPSNEQFF TGTGCCAGCAGCCTACAGGGGCCCCCTAGCAATGAGCAGTTCTTC
13 few TRBJ1-2 TRBD1 TRBV29-1 CSVVSGGHSGYTF TGCAGCGTTGTCTCAGGGGGGCACAGTGGCTACACCTTC
15 - TRBJ2-2 TRBD1 TRBV25-1 CASSGTDREAGELFF TGTGCCAGCAGTGGCACGGACAGGGAGGCCGGGGAGCTGTTTTTT
16 few TRBJ2-3 - TRBV27 CASSFRGLTSTDTQYF TGTGCCAGCAGCTTCAGGGGCCTTACTAGCACAGATACGCAGTATTTT
17 few TRBJ2-3 TRBD2 TRBV20-1 CSASSQRGTSVTDTQYF TGCAGTGCTAGTTCCCAGCGGGGGACCTCGGTCACAGATACGCAGTATTTT
11 once TRBJ2-4 - TRBV29-1 CSVEDGGIGDF TGCAGCGTTGAAGACGGAGGAATTGGGGACTTC
15 - TRBJ1-1 - TRBV27 CASSFSAGWNTEAFF TGTGCCAGCAGTTTTTCCGCAGGGTGGAACACTGAAGCTTTCTTT
16 few TRBJ1-2 - TRBV21-1 CASSKRDRGPNYGYTF TGTGCCAGCAGCAAAAGGGACAGGGGGCCCAACTATGGCTACACCTTC
17 many TRBJ1-1 TRBD1 TRBV29-1 CSAGTGVSRGSNTEAFF TGCAGCGCCGGGACAGGGGTGTCCAGGGGCTCGAACACTGAAGCTTTCTTT
17 many TRBJ2-7 TRBD1 TRBV29-1 CSVATGGAMGLTYEQYF TGCAGCGTTGCTACAGGGGGCGCGATGGGACTTACCTACGAGCAGTACTTC
15 few TRBJ2-5 - TRBV5-1 CASSLAVGAQETQYF TGCGCCAGCAGCTTGGCCGTGGGGGCCCAAGAGACCCAGTACTTC
16 few TRBJ2-3 - TRBV5-8 CASSLGGFASTDTQYF TGTGCCAGCAGCTTGGGCGGATTCGCCTCCACAGATACGCAGTATTTT
14 many TRBJ2-5 - TRBV12-3/TRBV12-4 CASSPSSGQETQYF TGTGCCAGCAGTCCATCGAGCGGGCAGGAGACCCAGTACTTC
16 many TRBJ2-1 - TRBV25-1 CASSEYGTLHDNEQFF TGTGCCAGCAGTGAATATGGCACTCTCCACGACAATGAGCAGTTCTTC
16 - TRBJ2-2 - TRBV5-1 CASSPWNRWRTGELFF TGCGCCAGCAGCCCCTGGAACAGGTGGCGCACCGGGGAGCTGTTTTTT
17 - TRBJ2-7 - TRBV7-9 CASSLVSRGTMDYEQYF TGTGCCAGCAGCTTAGTTAGTCGGGGCACTATGGACTACGAGCAGTACTTC
15 many TRBJ2-3 - TRBV5-1 CASSFRDGSFDTQYF TGCGCCAGCAGCTTCCGGGACGGTTCGTTTGATACGCAGTATTTT